Listed here are 17 T cell receptor beta chains from one sample, sequenced in a study of CDR3 diversity in severe acne (dated by TCRdb to between 2018 and 2021). Library method: PCR. The sample was run on an Illumina HiSeq 2000. Starting from the raw public reads, TCRdb applied fastp trimming at Q25, assembled clones with MiXCR and retained in-frame beta chains. All rows with the same CDR3 protein become a single entry with the most common DNA and genes. The sample profile shows about 86,000 distinct CDR3 sequences; 45% to 65% of them were found once. 14% of the sample is held by the ten biggest clonotypes. The sample taken for sequencing was blood. Receptors were obtained from a male donor in good health, without acne.

The chain is built from TRBV4-1 and TRBJ1-2, with D unresolved. V lost 0 bases and J lost 8, with 10 bases in between. The CDR3 length is 13 residues. Per the germline V gene, CDR1 is MGHRA and CDR2 is YSYEKL. In DNA form, the CDR3 reads TGCGCCAGCAGCCAAGAGTACGGGGAGGGCTACACCTTC. Translated, it gives CASSQEYGEGYTF.

Concerning this clonotype itself: It is unclear where the CDR3 begins or ends on the DNA, so no DNA is shown, and the CDR3 is as TCRdb lists it. The V and J genes are TRBV2 and TRBJ1-6; the table names TRBD1, a call not compared with the DNA. Germline V gene sequence: CDR1 SNHLY, CDR2 FYNNEI. With termini counted, the CDR3 has 17 amino acids. The CDR3 protein is CASIFALGTQANSPPHF.

This clonotype occurred many times. The V call is TRBV3-1, the J call TRBJ2-3, with 10 bases identical to TRBD2. With V trimmed by 1 base and J by 0 bases, 10 bases remained unmatched. Germline CDR1 LGHDT, CDR2 YNNKEL (reference sequence). This CDR3 has 19 residues. The CDR3 loop is CASSQVASGGSTSTDTQYF. The CDR3 DNA follows: TGTGCCAGCAGCCAAGTGGCTAGCGGGGGATCCACTAGCACAGATACGCAGTATTTT.

CDR3 in amino acids: CASSNQVISYEQYF. The DNA for the CDR3 is TGTGCCAGTAGTAATCAGGTAATTTCCTACGAGCAGTACTTC. The chain uses TRBV5-4 and TRBJ2-7; D not certain. The CDR3 totals 14 residues. Per germline, CDR1 SGHNT and CDR2 YYREEE (reference sequence). Trimming cost V 8 bases and J 1 base, with 16 bases left between them. Combining the CDR3 with reference TRBV5-4 and TRBJ2-7 gives the whole variable domain ETGVTQSPTHLIKTRGQQVTLRCSSQSGHNTVSWYQQALGQGPQFIFQYYREEENGRGNFPPRFSGLQFPNYSSELNVNALELDDSALYLCASSNQVISYEQYFGPGTRLTVT.

V usage is TRBV19 and J usage is TRBJ2-5; D call uncertain. In germline, CDR1 is LNHDA, CDR2 SQIVND (reference sequence). The CDR3 extends over 12 amino acids. The V end lost 4 bases, the J end lost 5 bases, and 8 bases lay between the germline ends. CDR3 in DNA: TGTGCCAGTAGTACTAATTCGGAGACCCAGTACTTC. Encoded protein: CASSTNSETQYF.

V gene TRBV20-1 combines with J gene TRBJ2-2; 7 bases match TRBD2. The V gene's germline CDR1 is DFQATT and CDR2 SNEGSKA (reference sequence). The CDR3 is 17 amino acids. J gave up 5 bases and V 2 bases, and 14 bases lay outside the gene matches. CDR3 amino acids: CSARPNSGPIGTGELFF. The CDR3 coding sequence is TGCAGTGCTAGACCCAATAGCGGGCCCATAGGAACCGGGGAGCTGTTTTTT.

This clonotype was picked up many times. The V and J genes are TRBV20-1 and TRBJ2-5; 10 bases are a match to TRBD2. V shed 3 bases and J 4 bases; nucleotides not matched to a gene: 8. This CDR3 region has 15 residues. Germline assignment: CDR1 DFQATT and CDR2 SNEGSKA (reference sequence). The CDR3 DNA reads as TGCAGTGCTAGGACGCTAGCGGGAGTCGCAGAGACCCAGTACTTC. Its protein product is CSARTLAGVAETQYF.

The gene calls are TRBV11-2 and TRBJ1-1; 7 bases agree with TRBD1. V shed 5 bases and J 3 bases; nucleotides not matched to a gene: 3. The CDR3 spans 13 residues. Germline V gene sequence: CDR1 SGHAT, CDR2 FQNNGV. CDR3 residues: CASSPDRDTEAFF. CDR3 DNA sequence: TGTGCCAGCAGCCCCGACAGGGACACTGAAGCTTTCTTT.

The chain carries TRBV6-1 and TRBJ2-1; TRBD2 matches at 11 bases. The germline CDR1 and CDR2 sequences are MNHNS and SASEGT. The J segment lost 5 bases and the V segment lost 5 bases, leaving 5 bases of the junction unmatched. This CDR3 contains 15 residues. CDR3 region: CASSYSLAGDNEQFF. As DNA, the CDR3 is TGTGCCAGCAGTTACTCACTAGCGGGAGACAATGAGCAGTTCTTC.

The chain employs TRBV6-4 and TRBJ2-7; D possibly corresponds to TRBD2 (5 bases). V lost 2 bases and J 3 bases, leaving 17 bases between the germline ends. The CDR3 loop spans 16 amino acids. Germline-derived CDR1 and CDR2 are MRHNA and SNTAGT. As DNA, the CDR3 is TGTGCCAGCAGTGACCGGAAGACGGGCGGACTCTACGAGCAGTACTTC. Its protein product is CASSDRKTGGLYEQYF.

Comment on this clonotype: Its ends do not fully match the called genes, so a read error is possible. The CDR3 here is CASSYSGGAGEKLFF. In nucleotides, the CDR3 is TGTGCCAGCAGTTACTCGGGGGGCGCAGGTGAAAAACTGTTTTTT. J is TRBJ1-4 and V is TRBV24-1; the D gene is possibly TRBD1 (6 bases). The CDR3 is made up of 15 amino acids. Germline V CDR1 and CDR2: KGHDR, SFDVKD.

By sample share, this clonotype is medium-sized. This sequence joins TRBV29-1 and TRBJ2-1, with TRBD2 matching over 7 bases. The CDR3 totals 14 residues. CDR1 and CDR2 from the germline V gene are SQVTM and ANQGSEA. The V and J ends lost 4 bases and 1 base, in that order; junction bases with no gene match: 4. CDR3: CSVAGGKSYNEQFF. CDR3 bases: TGCAGCGTTGCGGGGGGTAAGTCCTACAATGAGCAGTTCTTC.

By sample fraction, this clonotype is medium-sized. The chain links TRBV7-2 to TRBJ1-5; maybe TRBD1 (6 bases). CDR3 length: 14 amino acids. Germline V lookup: CDR1 SGHTA, CDR2 FQGNSA. Between the trimmed V and J ends, which lost 4 bases and 3 bases, there was a span of 10 bases. The CDR3: CASSSGQHNQPQHF. CDR3 DNA sequence: TGTGCCAGCAGCTCCGGACAGCACAATCAGCCCCAGCATTTT. Based on the CDR3 plus reference TRBV7-2 and TRBJ1-5, the full variable domain is GAGVSQSPSNKVTEKGKDVELRCDPISGHTALYWYRQSLGQGLEFLIYFQGNSAPDKSGLPSDRFSAERTGGSVSTLTIQRTQQEDSAVYLCASSSGQHNQPQHFGDGTRLSIL.

By proportion, this clonotype is medium-sized (0.01 to 0.1%). The chain recombines TRBV10-3 with TRBJ2-1; 10 bases line up with TRBD2. V was clipped by 10 bases and J by 8 bases; unmatched bases: 5. This CDR3 contains 12 residues. Germline assignment: CDR1 ENHRY and CDR2 SYGVKD. The CDR3 region has the DNA TGTGCCACCGCTAGCGGGAGCGATGAGCAGTTCTTC. This sequence encodes CATASGSDEQFF.

The chain employs TRBV11-3 and TRBJ2-7, with 15 bases aligning to TRBD2. Germline CDR1 is SGHNT and CDR2 is YENEEA. The CDR3 runs 19 residues. V trimming: 0 bases; J trimming: 0 bases; junction bases outside the gene matches: 6. CDR3 nucleotide sequence: TGTGCCAGCAGCTTAGATCTGGGACTAGCGGGAGGTGGCTCCTACGAGCAGTACTTC. Translating gives CASSLDLGLAGGGSYEQYF.

As for this clonotype: A read error may account for a junction end that differs from germline. CDR3 protein: CASSQTLGTGAYYGYAF. The CDR3 DNA is TGTGCCAGCAGCCAAACATTAGGGACAGGAGCTTACTATGGCTACGCCTTC. The chain links TRBV3-1 to TRBJ1-2, with 8 nucleotides matching TRBD1. CDR3 size: 17 residues. CDR1 and CDR2 (germline): LGHDT, YNNKEL (reference sequence).

This chain connects TRBV7-7 to TRBJ2-7; tentative D call: TRBD2 (5 bases). Trimming took 6 bases from V and 2 from J, leaving 14 bases between them. Germline V lookup: CDR1 SSHAT, CDR2 FNYEAQ (reference sequence). This CDR3 region has 14 residues. CDR3 DNA sequence: TGTGCCAGCAGTGTTGGCGGGTGGACCTACGAGCAGTACTTC. This encodes CASSVGGWTYEQYF.